The 24 T cell receptor beta chains listed next were all sequenced from one sample in a study of blood T cell repertoires in COVID-19. Only in-frame clones appear in the TCRdb table, and some are missing; sequencing was by immunoSEQ multiplex PCR. This table holds 170,000 or so clones, around four fifths found once. Sequencing was done on a sample of peripheral blood. These receptors all stem from a woman aged 55-70 years with acute or convalescent COVID-19.

The J gene is TRBJ1-6, the V gene TRBV18; 8 bases are a match to TRBD1. The CDR3 consists of 14 residues. After removal of 2 bases from V and 10 bases from J, the junction contained 4 bases not matched to a gene. Looked up from germline, CDR1 is KGHSH and CDR2 is LQKENI. Written as DNA, the CDR3 is TGTGCCAGCTCACCAGGACAGGGCGGATCACCCCTCCACTTT. Translating it yields CASSPGQGGSPLHF. The complete variable domain, with remaining parts taken from reference TRBV18 and TRBJ1-6, reads NAGVMQNPRHLVRRRGQEARLRCSPMKGHSHVYWYRQLPEEGLKFMVYLQKENIIDESGMPKERFSAEFPKEGPSILRIQQVVRGDSAAYFCASSPGQGGSPLHFGNGTRLTVT.

This chain connects TRBV6-6 to TRBJ1-4; no firm D call. Per the germline V gene, CDR1 is MNHNY and CDR2 is SVGAGI (reference sequence). The V end was cut by 2 bases, the J end by 2 bases, with 12 bases between. The CDR3 has 16 residues. CDR3 in amino acids: CASSYPAVVTNEKLFF. CDR3 nucleotides: TGTGCCAGCAGTTACCCCGCGGTGGTGACTAATGAAAAACTGTTTTTT.

The V call is TRBV27, the J call TRBJ2-3, with D possibly matching TRBD2 (5 bases). Per germline, CDR1 MNHEY and CDR2 SMNVEV (reference sequence). Trimming removed 6 bases at V and 10 bases at J, with 11 bases between. This CDR3 comprises 11 residues. CDR3 in amino acids: CASRSGLAQYF. For the CDR3, the DNA is TGTGCCAGCAGAAGCGGCCTGGCGCAGTATTTT.

The gene calls are TRBV7-2 and TRBJ1-2; TRBD1 aligns across 12 bases. Trimming at V came to 1 base and at J to 8 bases, leaving 8 bases not matched to a gene. This CDR3 region has 16 residues. Per germline, CDR1 SGHTA and CDR2 FQGNSA. The CDR3 nucleotides read TGTGCCAGCAGCTTAGGGGGGACAGGGGGCATAATGGGCTACACCTTC. Its protein product is CASSLGGTGGIMGYTF.

This chain connects TRBV2 to TRBJ2-5; maybe TRBD2 (5 bases). With 3 bases removed from V and 5 bases from J, the gap between germline ends came to 13 bases. The CDR3 loop spans 14 amino acids. Germline V gives CDR1 SNHLY, CDR2 FYNNEI. CDR3 sequence reads: CASSEVRTSETQYF. The CDR3 nucleotides read TGTGCCAGCAGTGAGGTCAGGACTTCCGAGACCCAGTACTTC.

The chain is built from TRBV7-2 and TRBJ1-3; 9 nucleotides align to TRBD1. V was clipped by 6 bases and J by 4 bases; unmatched bases: 10. The CDR3 is made up of 16 amino acids. Germline V CDR1 and CDR2: SGHTA, FQGNSA. The CDR3 loop is CASSPGTGTLGNTIYF. The DNA of the CDR3 is TGTGCCAGCAGTCCCGGGACAGGGACTCTAGGAAACACCATATATTTT.

The CDR3 here is CASSPSAGYYNEQFF. The CDR3 bases are TGTGCCAGCTCACCAAGTGCGGGGTACTACAATGAGCAGTTCTTC. The chain is built from TRBV18 and TRBJ2-1; tentative D call: TRBD2 (6 bases). CDR3 length: 15 amino acids. From germline, CDR1 is KGHSH and CDR2 LQKENI. Between the trimmed V and J ends, which lost 2 bases and 3 bases, there was a span of 11 bases.

The chain employs TRBV10-3 and TRBJ2-3; 11 bases fit TRBD2. Germline V gives CDR1 ENHRY, CDR2 SYGVKD. J was trimmed by 0 bases and V by 4 bases; bases with no gene match: 0. The CDR3 is 15 residues long. The CDR3 reads CAISGLAGSTDTQYF. CDR3 DNA sequence: TGTGCCATCAGTGGACTAGCGGGGAGCACAGATACGCAGTATTTT.

The genes are TRBV19 and TRBJ1-4, with 9 bases identical to TRBD1. The V segment lost 6 bases and the J segment 1 base; nucleotides outside the gene matches: 12. The CDR3 length is 18 residues. Germline V gene data show CDR1 as LNHDA and CDR2 as SQIVND (reference sequence). CDR3 nucleotides: TGTGCCAGTAGCCATTCGTGGGGACAGGGTCGAACTAATGAAAAACTGTTTTTT. Its protein product is CASSHSWGQGRTNEKLFF. Supplemented by reference TRBV19 and TRBJ1-4, the full variable domain reads DGGITQSPKYLFRKEGQNVTLSCEQNLNHDAMYWYRQDPGQGLRLIYYSQIVNDFQKGDIAEGYSVSREKKESFPLTVTSAQKNPTAFYLCASSHSWGQGRTNEKLFFGSGTQLSVL.

This chain links TRBV6-5 with TRBJ1-6, with 7 bases matching TRBD1. The CDR3 sequence is 14 residues long. Unmatched junction bases numbered 6, after V lost 6 bases and J lost 7 bases. Germline CDR1 is MNHEY and CDR2 is SVGAGI. CDR3 amino acids: CASSTGTANSPLHF. In DNA, the CDR3 is TGTGCCAGCAGCACCGGGACAGCCAATTCACCCCTCCACTTT.

This clone has more than one count but fewer than ten. The chain combines TRBV7-3 with TRBJ1-6; D is possibly TRBD1 (6 bases). Germline CDR1 SGHTA, CDR2 FQGTGA. The V gene lost 5 bases and the J gene lost 7 bases, with 15 bases spanning the gap. The CDR3 length is 15 residues. The CDR3 here is CASSPGQGRNSPLHF. The CDR3 DNA follows: TGTGCCAGCAGCCCCGGGCAGGGGAGAAATTCACCCCTCCACTTT.

The CDR3 DNA reads as TGTGCCATCAGTGGGACTAGCGACTACGAGCAGTACTTC. The encoded protein is CAISGTSDYEQYF. J is TRBJ2-7 and V is TRBV10-3; 9 nucleotides match TRBD2. CDR3 length equals 13 residues. Germline CDR1 reads ENHRY; CDR2 reads SYGVKD. V was pared by 4 bases and J by 3 bases, with 1 base of the junction left unmatched.

The chain is built from TRBV28 and TRBJ1-5; no firm D call. This CDR3 has 14 residues. Trimming stripped 8 bases from V and 2 bases from J, with 13 bases between. Looked up from germline, CDR1 is MDHEN and CDR2 is SYDVKM. CDR3 protein: CASVTVRGNQPQHF. CDR3 sequence (DNA): TGTGCCAGCGTTACCGTGAGGGGCAATCAGCCCCAGCATTTT.

The chain uses TRBV29-1 and TRBJ1-4, with D unresolved. Trimming took 4 bases from V and 3 from J, leaving 9 bases between them. The germline CDR1 and CDR2 sequences are SQVTM and ANQGSEA. CDR3 size: 13 residues. In nucleotides, the CDR3 is TGCAGCGTTGGGGCAGCCCCTAATGAAAAACTGTTTTTT. Its translation: CSVGAAPNEKLFF.

This clone was counted between two and nine times. CDR3 nucleotides: TGCAGCGCCCGGGGAGATAACTATGGCTACACCTTC. It is translated as CSARGDNYGYTF. The chain has TRBV29-1 and TRBJ1-2; no firm D call. The germline V gene encodes CDR1 SQVTM and CDR2 ANQGSEA. Trimming removed 7 bases from V and 1 base from J, with 10 bases in between. The CDR3 is 12 residues long.

J is TRBJ2-5 and V is TRBV19; D call uncertain. Germline CDR1 is LNHDA and CDR2 is SQIVND (reference sequence). CDR3 size: 12 residues. V was shortened by 3 bases and J by 4 bases, with 6 bases between the two germline ends. The CDR3 DNA reads as TGTGCCAGTAGTATTTCGGGAGAGACCCAGTACTTC. Translating gives CASSISGETQYF.

The chain couples TRBV4-3 to TRBJ1-6, with TRBD1 matching 9 bases. Unmatched junction bases numbered 4, after V lost 1 base and J lost 9 bases. This CDR3 contains 15 residues. Per the germline V gene, CDR1 is LGHNA and CDR2 is YSLEER. The CDR3 DNA sequence: TGCGCCAGCAGCCAAGGGGGGACAGGGCGTTCACCCCTCCACTTT. It is translated as CASSQGGTGRSPLHF.

The table lists this clone with a few counts. This chain connects TRBV4-3 to TRBJ2-3, with TRBD2 identical over 7 bases. Germline V gene data show CDR1 as LGHNA and CDR2 as YSLEER. V lost 3 bases and J lost 0; bases outside the gene matches: 3. The CDR3 consists of 15 residues. In DNA, the CDR3 is TGCGCCAGCAGCCAGGCGGGGGTAAGCACAGATACGCAGTATTTT. Protein: CASSQAGVSTDTQYF.

This clone was seen a single time. The CDR3 nucleotides are TGTGCCAGCAGTAAACAGGGTGACTATGGCTACACCTTC. It codes for CASSKQGDYGYTF. The chain employs TRBV6-6 and TRBJ1-2; weak D call: TRBD1 (6 bases). The V and J ends lost 5 bases and 3 bases respectively, with 10 bases between them. The V gene's germline CDR1 is MNHNY and CDR2 SVGAGI (reference sequence). The CDR3 runs 13 residues.

This clone was recorded once. The V call is TRBV7-2, the J call TRBJ1-4; D perhaps matches TRBD1 (6 bases). The length of the CDR3 is 16 residues. Germline lookup yields CDR1 SGHTA and CDR2 FQGNSA. Trimming took 4 bases from V and 2 from J, leaving 14 bases between them. The CDR3, as DNA: TGTGCCAGCAGCTCCAGGGTGCAGGGGACTAATGAAAAACTGTTTTTT. As protein: CASSSRVQGTNEKLFF.

The chain employs TRBV3-1 (or the pseudogene TRBV3-2) and TRBJ2-1; 7 bases are a match to TRBD1. Germline V gives CDR1 LGHDT, CDR2 YNNKEL (reference sequence). There are 16 residues in the CDR3. Trimming cost V 3 bases and J 0 bases; bases outside gene matches: 5. The CDR3 spells CASSHGWDSSYNEQFF. The CDR3 DNA follows: TGTGCCAGCAGCCATGGGTGGGACAGCTCCTACAATGAGCAGTTCTTC.

This clone turned up a few times. The chain uses TRBV11-3 and TRBJ1-1; no reliable D call. The germline gives CDR1 SGHNT, CDR2 YENEEA. CDR3 length: 18 amino acids. Deletions cut 5 bases from V and 0 bases from J, with 22 bases between. CDR3 in amino acids: CASSPQAEGARMNTEAFF. CDR3 DNA: TGTGCCAGCAGCCCCCAGGCGGAGGGTGCAAGGATGAACACTGAAGCTTTCTTT.

The chain's CDR3 is CASSLGAGYGYTF. The CDR3 coding sequence is TGTGCCAGCAGCTTAGGAGCAGGGTATGGCTACACCTTC. This sequence joins TRBV11-2 and TRBJ1-2; perhaps TRBD1 as D (5 bases). The V end was cut by 1 base, the J end by 5 bases, with 8 bases between. This CDR3 contains 13 residues. Germline-derived CDR1 and CDR2 are SGHAT and FQNNGV.

This sequence joins TRBV15 and TRBJ2-7; 10 bases match TRBD1. This CDR3 region has 12 residues. Germline CDR1 is LNHNV and CDR2 is YYDKDF (reference sequence). V shed 8 bases, J shed 3 bases, and the junction held 1 base outside the gene matches. The CDR3 here is CATGTGVYEQYF. CDR3 nucleotides: TGTGCCACCGGGACAGGGGTCTACGAGCAGTACTTC. The variable domain in full, with the rest retrieved from reference TRBV15 and TRBJ2-7, is DAMVIQNPRYQVTQFGKPVTLSCSQTLNHNVMYWYQQKSSQAPKLLFHYYDKDFNNEADTPDNFQSRRPNTSFCFLDIRSPGLGDTAMYLCATGTGVYEQYFGPGTRLTVT.